The 10 T cell receptor beta chains below all came from one sample that was sequenced in a study of T cell repertoires in cytomegalovirus infection. Their antigens remain unidentified. TCRdb redid the calling of the reads with MiXCR, one entry per CDR3 protein. In the table there are nearly 700,000 distinct CDR3 sequences, around 32% of which are singletons. The source material was cultured PBMCs, sampled from culture after CMV antigen stimulation. Every receptor here comes from a human donor in good health (CMV status not recorded). Some clones in this sample may be carry-over from other donors' samples.

The V and J genes are TRBV7-8 and TRBJ2-1, with D possibly matching TRBD1 (6 bases). Deletions cut 10 bases from V and 8 bases from J, with 9 bases between. Germline lookup yields CDR1 SGHVS and CDR2 FQNEAQ. The CDR3 has 10 amino acids. The CDR3 region has the DNA TGTGCCACTAAGGGGGATGAGCAGTTCTTC. Its translation: CATKGDEQFF.

The V and J genes are TRBV5-1 and TRBJ2-7; D possibly corresponds to TRBD1 (6 bases). Germline-derived CDR1 and CDR2 are SGHRS and YFSETQ. CDR3 length: 15 amino acids. Trimming shortened V by 0 bases and J by 0 bases, and 10 bases separated the two germline ends. CDR3: CASSLGGTTSYEQYF. DNA of the CDR3: TGCGCCAGCAGCTTGGGAGGGACAACCTCCTACGAGCAGTACTTC. The full variable domain, with the rest looked up from reference TRBV5-1 and TRBJ2-7, is KAGVTQTPRYLIKTRGQQVTLSCSPISGHRSVSWYQQTPGQGLQFLFEYFSETQRNKGNFPGRFSGRQFSNSRSEMNVSTLELGDSALYLCASSLGGTTSYEQYFGPGTRLTVT.

The V call is TRBV27, the J call TRBJ2-2, with D possibly being TRBD1 or TRBD2 (5 bases each). CDR1 is MNHEY and CDR2 is SMNVEV in the germline V gene (reference sequence). The V end lost 6 bases, the J end lost 6 bases, and 17 bases lay between the germline ends. The CDR3 contains 15 residues. The DNA of the CDR3 is TGTGCCAGCAGGAGGGGTTCTGAGGGGTCCGGGGAGCTGTTTTTT. Translating it yields CASRRGSEGSGELFF.

The V and J genes are TRBV6-5 and TRBJ2-1, with 13 bases aligning to TRBD2. The CDR3 is 21 amino acids. Germline V gene data show CDR1 as MNHEY and CDR2 as SVGAGI. V shed 2 bases, J shed 0 bases, and the junction held 13 bases outside the gene matches. The CDR3 DNA follows: TGTGCCAGCAGTTACCCCCGGGGACTAGCGGGGTCCCTATCCTCCTACAATGAGCAGTTCTTC. It translates to CASSYPRGLAGSLSSYNEQFF.

A single count supports this clonotype. The chain joins TRBV6-1 to TRBJ1-3; D not resolved. The CDR3 length is 13 residues. V lost 3 bases, J lost 11 bases, and 14 bases lay in between. Germline CDR1 MNHNS, CDR2 SASEGT. This CDR3 reads CASSDRSKISIYF. The CDR3 coding sequence is TGTGCCAGCAGTGATCGGAGTAAAATCTCCATATATTTT.

The chain combines TRBV20-1 with TRBJ2-7; D may be TRBD1 (6 bases). The CDR3 is 15 amino acids. CDR1 and CDR2 from the germline V gene are DFQATT and SNEGSKA (reference sequence). The germline V and J ends were trimmed by 0 bases and 1 base, with 13 bases remaining between them. The CDR3 nucleotides are TGCAGTGCTAGAGATCGGACAGTCTTTTCCTACGAGCAGTACTTC. As protein: CSARDRTVFSYEQYF.

The chain recombines TRBV7-2 with TRBJ1-4; D remains ambiguous. The CDR3 is 13 residues long. V was pared by 1 base and J by 8 bases, with 8 bases between. Germline V gives CDR1 SGHTA, CDR2 FQGNSA. Here the CDR3 DNA reads TGTGCCAGCAGCTTAGTATCCAGGGAAAAACTGTTTTTT. It yields the protein CASSLVSREKLFF.

This clonotype was picked up many times. This chain connects TRBV7-2 to TRBJ1-3, with D possibly matching TRBD1 (5 bases). V lost 4 bases and J lost 8, with 15 bases in between. The CDR3 length is 14 residues. Germline CDR1 is SGHTA and CDR2 is FQGNSA. The CDR3 reads CASSSFPGLDTIYF. CDR3 bases: TGTGCCAGCAGCTCCTTCCCGGGGCTGGACACCATATATTTT.

There are many counts of this clonotype. The chain employs TRBV7-2 and TRBJ1-2; D is unresolved. The CDR3 loop spans 13 amino acids. The V and J ends lost 1 base and 5 bases respectively, with 8 bases between them. Germline V gene data show CDR1 as SGHTA and CDR2 as FQGNSA. CDR3 DNA sequence: TGTGCCAGCAGCTTAGGCGGGATTTATGGCTACACCTTC. This encodes CASSLGGIYGYTF.

This clonotype was detected many times. This rearrangement joins TRBV12-5 to TRBJ1-1; maybe TRBD1 (6 bases). CDR3 length equals 15 residues. The V end was cut by 5 bases, the J end by 1 base, with 14 bases between. Germline V gives CDR1 LGHNT, CDR2 FRNRAP. CDR3 in amino acids: CASGTGTLRNTEAFF. In DNA form, the CDR3 reads TGTGCTAGTGGTACAGGGACCCTCCGGAACACTGAAGCTTTCTTT.